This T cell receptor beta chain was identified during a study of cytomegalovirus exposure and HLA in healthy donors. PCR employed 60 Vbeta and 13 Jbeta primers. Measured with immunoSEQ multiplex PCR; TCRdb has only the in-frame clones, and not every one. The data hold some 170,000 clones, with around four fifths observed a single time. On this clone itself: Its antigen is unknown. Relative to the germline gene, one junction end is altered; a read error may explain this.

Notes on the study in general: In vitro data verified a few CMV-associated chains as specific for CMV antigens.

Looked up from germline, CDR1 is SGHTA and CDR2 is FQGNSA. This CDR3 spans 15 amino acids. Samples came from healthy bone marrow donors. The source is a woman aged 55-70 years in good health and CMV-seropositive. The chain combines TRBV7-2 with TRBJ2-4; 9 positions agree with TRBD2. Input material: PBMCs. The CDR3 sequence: CASSPERLAGNSQYF. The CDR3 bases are TGTGCCAGCAGTCCAGAACGGCTAGCGGGAAACAGTCAGTACTTC.